This TCR beta chain was captured in a study of blood T cell repertoires in COVID-19 (dated by TCRdb to the early 2020s). Concerning the study at large: The collaborator samples originated in the United States, Italy and Spain and spanned the acute and convalescent phases of COVID-19. Where HLA class I and class II types were available, the types were taken from metadata supplied by the sample provider, not from assay-based typing. The repertoires were made available in a free public database intended to serve as a resource for research on the immune response to SARS-CoV-2. Samples came from the ongoing ImmuneRACE study (first 160 participants) plus 1,254 subjects from 6 global collaborators. Subjects who had been exposed to COVID-19, were actively infected with it, or had recovered from it provided the deeply sampled blood TCRbeta repertoires that made up the dataset. Nearly every sample came with metadata listing a de-identified subject ID, COVID-19 status, age in years and sex. The prospective study material was composed of cDNA or gDNA derived from T cells, B-cell-depleted T cells, or PBMCs. Summary of the overall study and its limitations: Clinical and demographic metadata were provided uncurated, with the amount varying by source and participant.

One collaborating source in Seattle enrolled patients while the patients were actively infected and followed the patients over time throughout the course of disease. Collaborating institutions collected whole blood in K2EDTA tubes following their own protocols. For TCRbeta analysis, collaborator samples were shipped as frozen whole blood, as isolated PBMCs, or as DNA extracted from either sample type. Points on this clone: It has no known antigen specificity. No base quality information exists; no much larger clone differs at one position.

The CDR3, cysteine through phenylalanine, is 16 amino acids long. The only DNA kept is the CDR3, 48 bases in frame from the first base. The germline V and J ends show losses of 2 bases and 1 base respectively, and no gene match explains 7 bases of the junction. CDR1 is given as MNHEY and CDR2 as SVGEGT, both from the germline V gene. TCRbeta CDR3 regions were amplified from genomic DNA by means of the immunoSEQ Assay, a bias-controlled multiplex PCR. Per the authors' processing: The number of nucleated cells in each sample was estimated by amplification of reference gene primers within the assay. Sequence reads were collapsed and filtered to measure the absolute abundance of every unique TCRbeta CDR3 rearrangement. For each sample, productive Simpson clonality was calculated by taking the square root of Simpson's diversity index across productive rearrangements. TCRdb took over this immuneACCESS table, retaining in-frame rearrangements with V and J assigned. Such tables are incomplete; in checked studies, under half of the missing clones stem from an unresolved V gene, and the remainder is unexplained. D and trimming come from the DNA, and the V and J calls and clone size come from that table. Present in this sample are roughly 200,000 clones, more than 70% of which were seen just once. The top ten constitute around a sixth of the sample.

The chain links TRBV6-2 or TRBV6-3 with TRBJ2-5; 7 central bases correspond to TRBD2. The sequence was obtained from a person between 65 and 79 years old with COVID-19, enrolled during active disease. The sample consisted of peripheral blood. This receptor carries the CDR3 CASSYPAGTGQETQYF. DNA sequence: TGTGCCAGCAGTTACCCAGCGGGAACAGGCCAAGAGACCCAGTACTTC.